Presented here are 6 T cell receptor beta chains from one specimen sequenced in a study of cytotoxic CD8 clonotypes in ibrutinib-treated CLL. Assay used: immunoSEQ multiplex PCR; TCRdb lists only in-frame clones, some missing. The sample lists over 200,000 clones, around 75% seen once, with approximately 6.3% in the top ten. Material: PBMCs, obtained after 12 months of ibrutinib treatment. The receptors stem from a human donor with chronic lymphocytic leukemia.

This clone turned up a few times. The V call is TRBV2, the J call TRBJ1-1; the match to TRBD1 covers 8 bases. The germline V gene has CDR1 SNHLY and CDR2 FYNNEI. V lost 7 bases to trimming and J lost 2 bases; unmatched junction nucleotides: 3. This CDR3 contains 13 residues. Here the CDR3 DNA reads TGTGCCAGCACCGACAGGGGCAACACTGAAGCTTTCTTT. Translated, it gives CASTDRGNTEAFF.

As concerns this clone: The CDR3 does not close with the conserved phenylalanine or tryptophan, likely indicating a read error. It is unclear where the CDR3 begins or ends on the DNA, so no DNA is shown, and the CDR3 is as TCRdb lists it. The chain carries TRBV30 and TRBJ1-2. CDR1 is GTSNPN and CDR2 is SVGIG in the germline V gene (reference sequence). The CDR3 totals 10 residues, both ends included. The CDR3 loop is CAWRLNLGRS.

The chain uses TRBV30 and TRBJ2-7, with D tentatively TRBD2 (5 bases). The CDR3 totals 15 residues. V lost 3 bases and J 0 bases, leaving 15 bases between the germline ends. Germline CDR1 reads GTSNPN; CDR2 reads SVGIG (reference sequence). The CDR3 nucleotides read TGTGCCTGGAGCGCAGGACTTTCCAGCTCCTACGAGCAGTACTTC. This codes for CAWSAGLSSSYEQYF.

The chain employs TRBV5-1 and TRBJ2-3; D gene unclear. V was cut by 1 base and J by 6 bases, with 18 bases left in between. This CDR3 spans 16 amino acids. Germline V lookup: CDR1 SGHRS, CDR2 YFSETQ. In nucleotides, the CDR3 is TGCGCCAGCAGCTTGTATGAACTAACCCAATCCGATACGCAGTATTTT. Translating gives CASSLYELTQSDTQYF.

CDR3 region: CASSVSGWKGTQYF. For the CDR3, the DNA is TGTGCCAGCAGTGTCTCCGGGTGGAAGGGGACCCAGTACTTC. The gene calls are TRBV28 and TRBJ2-5; D remains ambiguous. There are 14 residues in the CDR3. Per the germline V gene, CDR1 is MDHEN and CDR2 is SYDVKM. Trimming removed 5 bases from V and 7 bases from J, with 17 bases in between.

The V and J genes are TRBV15 and TRBJ1-2; 7 nucleotides align to TRBD1. This CDR3 has 19 amino acids. CDR1 and CDR2 (germline): LNHNV, YYDKDF (reference sequence). The V gene end was trimmed by 9 bases and the J gene end by 7 bases; junction bases not matched to a gene: 29. The CDR3 sequence is CATDNPGQAWGGVFAGYTF. DNA for the CDR3: TGTGCCACTGACAACCCAGGACAGGCGTGGGGCGGGGTCTTCGCTGGCTACACCTTC. Using reference TRBV15 and TRBJ1-2 for the parts outside the CDR3, the full variable domain is DAMVIQNPRYQVTQFGKPVTLSCSQTLNHNVMYWYQQKSSQAPKLLFHYYDKDFNNEADTPDNFQSRRPNTSFCFLDIRSPGLGDTAMYLCATDNPGQAWGGVFAGYTFGSGTRLTVV.